The 28 T cell receptor beta chains given below trace back to one sample, sequenced in a study of early T cells in non-severe SARS-CoV-2 infection. Via MiXCR, TCRdb re-called the 5' RACE reads, giving one row per CDR3 protein. In the table there are under 80,000 distinct CDR3 sequences, approximately 12% of which are singletons. Sequences were obtained from whole blood. These receptors all stem from an adult who was a healthcare worker with PCR-confirmed SARS-CoV-2 infection or an uninfected control (not recorded which).

As to this clonotype: A much larger clone lies a single base off, so this may be a read error. V and J are TRBV20-1 and TRBJ2-1; TRBD1 aligns across 7 bases. The CDR3 has 14 amino acids. In germline, CDR1 is DFQATT, CDR2 SNEGSKA (reference sequence). CDR3 in DNA: TGCAGTGCGGACCGGACAGGATATTACATTGAGCAGTTCTTC. It codes for CSADRTGYYIEQFF.

This clonotype has just a few counts. The chain uses TRBV4-2 and TRBJ1-6, with a possible D match to TRBD1 (5 bases). The ends were cut back, 4 bases at V and 8 bases at J, with 9 bases in the middle. This CDR3 has 13 residues. CDR1 and CDR2 from the germline V gene are LGHNA and YNFKEQ. The CDR3 spells CASSPWGDSPLHF. Here the CDR3 DNA reads TGTGCCAGCAGCCCTTGGGGGGATTCACCCCTCCACTTT.

This clonotype was found many times. V gene TRBV5-6 combines with J gene TRBJ2-3; unclear D gene. The germline CDR1 and CDR2 sequences are SGHDT and YYEEEE. The CDR3 is 14 residues long. V lost 0 bases to trimming and J lost 4 bases, with 9 bases between them. CDR3 in DNA: TGTGCCAGCAGCTTGGAGGTGAACGCAGATACGCAGTATTTT. Its translation: CASSLEVNADTQYF. Using reference TRBV5-6 and TRBJ2-3 for the parts outside the CDR3, the full variable domain is DAGVTQSPTHLIKTRGQQVTLRCSPKSGHDTVSWYQQALGQGPQFIFQYYEEEERQRGNFPDRFSGHQFPNYSSELNVNALLLGDSALYLCASSLEVNADTQYFGPGTRLTVL.

This clonotype was seen at least ten times. The chain recombines TRBV9 with TRBJ2-7, with TRBD1 identical over 7 bases. V gave up 3 bases and J gave up 3 bases; unmatched junction bases: 6. Germline CDR1 and CDR2: SGDLS and YYNGEE. There are 14 residues in the CDR3. CDR3 sequence: CASSAGTEIYEQYF. The CDR3 coding sequence is TGTGCCAGCAGCGCAGGGACAGAGATCTACGAGCAGTACTTC.

This clonotype was recorded at least ten times. The chain carries TRBV7-3 and TRBJ2-1, with 11 bases that match TRBD2. Germline values: CDR1 SGHTA, CDR2 FQGTGA. V dropped 5 bases and J dropped 6; count of bases not matched to a gene: 3. This CDR3 has 14 amino acids. CDR3 DNA sequence: TGTGCCAGCAGCCTCGGGACTAGCGGCAATGAGCAGTTCTTC. Protein product: CASSLGTSGNEQFF.

This clonotype was found many times. The CDR3 spells CASSQDGATWTDTQYF. CDR3 DNA: TGTGCCAGCAGCCAAGACGGTGCGACGTGGACAGATACGCAGTATTTT. This chain joins TRBV9 and TRBJ2-3; D ambiguous. V lost 4 bases and J 3 bases, leaving 18 bases between the germline ends. The CDR3 is 16 residues long. The germline V gene has CDR1 SGDLS and CDR2 YYNGEE.

This clonotype was counted a few times. This chain links TRBV20-1 with TRBJ2-3; no clear D gene. The germline V gene encodes CDR1 DFQATT and CDR2 SNEGSKA (reference sequence). Trimming left V 6 bases short and J 0 bases short, with 16 bases between. This CDR3 spans 15 amino acids. CDR3 DNA: TGCAGTGCCAGATGGTCAGGTTCTAGCACAGATACGCAGTATTTT. As protein: CSARWSGSSTDTQYF.

This clonotype showed up many times. This chain connects TRBV5-6 to TRBJ1-5; no firm D call. V shed 0 bases and J shed 4 bases, with 8 bases lying between them. The CDR3 sequence is 14 residues long. Germline values: CDR1 SGHDT, CDR2 YYEEEE. For the CDR3, the DNA is TGTGCCAGCAGCTTGGCCGCGGGGAATCAGCCCCAGCATTTT. Translating it yields CASSLAAGNQPQHF.

In this sample, this clonotype turned up a few times. This chain uses TRBV2 with TRBJ1-1; tentatively, D is TRBD1 (5 bases). This CDR3 comprises 13 residues. Germline lookup yields CDR1 SNHLY and CDR2 FYNNEI. V was pared by 11 bases and J by 6 bases, with 19 bases between. This CDR3 is CAGQRGPGAEAFF. The CDR3 DNA sequence: TGTGCCGGTCAGCGGGGCCCGGGTGCTGAAGCTTTCTTT.

This clonotype showed up many times. V usage is TRBV24-1 and J usage is TRBJ2-3; the match to TRBD1 covers 8 bases. This CDR3 spans 16 amino acids. V lost 5 bases and J lost 3; bases outside the gene matches: 9. The V gene's germline CDR1 is KGHDR and CDR2 SFDVKD. The CDR3 here is CATSAVGTGETDTQYF. CDR3 sequence (DNA): TGTGCCACCAGTGCCGTCGGGACAGGCGAAACAGATACGCAGTATTTT.

Many counts were recorded for this clonotype. J is TRBJ1-1 and V is TRBV4-1; D unresolved. The CDR3 contains 15 residues. V dropped 0 bases and J dropped 1 base, with 9 bases sitting between them. Germline V CDR1 and CDR2: MGHRA, YSYEKL. CDR3 loop: CASSQERLRNTEAFF. CDR3 nucleotides: TGCGCCAGCAGCCAAGAAAGGCTCAGGAACACTGAAGCTTTCTTT.

J is TRBJ1-2 and V is TRBV6-5, with D tentatively TRBD1 (6 bases). The length of the CDR3 is 16 residues. V was clipped by 2 bases and J by 7 bases, with 20 bases between them. The germline V gene has CDR1 MNHEY and CDR2 SVGAGI. Here the CDR3 DNA reads TGTGCCAGCAGTTACCCTATGGGGCAGGGACAACTTGGCTACACCTTC. The encoded protein is CASSYPMGQGQLGYTF.

In this sample, this clonotype turned up many times. The chain has TRBV7-9 and TRBJ2-2; perhaps TRBD2 as D (6 bases). CDR1 and CDR2 (germline): SEHNR, FQNEAQ (reference sequence). The CDR3 covers 15 residues. V lost 4 bases, J lost 0 bases, and 9 bases lay in between. The CDR3 protein is CASSWPGANTGELFF. In DNA form, the CDR3 reads TGTGCCAGCAGCTGGCCGGGAGCGAACACCGGGGAGCTGTTTTTT. Full variable domain (remainder filled in from reference TRBV7-9 and TRBJ2-2): DTGVSQNPRHKITKRGQNVTFRCDPISEHNRLYWYRQTLGQGPEFLTYFQNEAQLEKSRLLSDRFSAERPKGSFSTLEIQRTEQGDSAMYLCASSWPGANTGELFFGEGSRLTVL.

This clonotype came up many times. The gene calls are TRBV5-1 and TRBJ2-5; possibly TRBD2 for D (7 bases). Trimming stripped 4 bases from V and 5 bases from J, with 12 bases between. The V gene's germline CDR1 is SGHRS and CDR2 YFSETQ. This CDR3 is 13 amino acids long. CDR3 in DNA: TGCGCCAGCAGCCCCGAGGGGGGGGAGACCCAGTACTTC. Translation gives CASSPEGGETQYF.

The chain has TRBV10-3 and TRBJ2-1; 10 bases align to TRBD1. The CDR3 is made up of 14 amino acids. The germline gives CDR1 ENHRY, CDR2 SYGVKD. The V gene end was trimmed by 7 bases and the J gene end by 5 bases; junction bases not matched to a gene: 5. The CDR3 nucleotides are TGTGCCATCACAAAGGACAGGGGGGACAATGAGCAGTTCTTC. This translates into CAITKDRGDNEQFF.

This clonotype was detected many times. This chain uses TRBV19 with TRBJ2-5; TRBD1 matches at 7 bases. CDR3 size: 15 residues. The V and J ends lost 5 bases and 2 bases, in that order; junction bases with no gene match: 8. Germline CDR1 LNHDA, CDR2 SQIVND (reference sequence). DNA of the CDR3: TGTGCCAGTAGTCCTCGAGGGACAGTTCAAGAGACCCAGTACTTC. Amino acid sequence: CASSPRGTVQETQYF.

This clonotype occurred many times. The chain employs TRBV7-9 and TRBJ2-4; D is uncertain. CDR1 and CDR2 (germline): SEHNR, FQNEAQ (reference sequence). CDR3 size: 15 residues. V lost 5 bases to trimming and J lost 0 bases, with 11 bases between them. The CDR3 sequence: CASSTPGQAKNIQYF. In DNA, the CDR3 is TGTGCCAGCAGCACCCCGGGTCAAGCCAAAAACATTCAGTACTTC.

This clonotype was picked up many times. The chain employs TRBV15 and TRBJ1-4, with a tentative D call TRBD1 (5 bases). The CDR3 contains 15 residues. Trimming shortened V by 5 bases and J by 0 bases, and 10 bases separated the two germline ends. Germline values: CDR1 LNHNV, CDR2 YYDKDF (reference sequence). CDR3 residues: CATSGGAATNEKLFF. CDR3 DNA sequence: TGTGCCACCAGCGGGGGAGCGGCAACTAATGAAAAACTGTTTTTT.

This chain connects TRBV28 to TRBJ2-4; D remains unclear. CDR3 length: 12 residues. Germline loops: CDR1 MDHEN, CDR2 SYDVKM. Trimming took off 6 bases at V and 8 bases at J, with 11 bases between the two ends. CDR3 region: CASRPTRDIQYF. Written as DNA, the CDR3 is TGTGCCAGCAGACCGACAAGGGACATTCAGTACTTC.

Many counts were recorded for this clonotype. CDR3 residues: CASSARQGISPLHF. The CDR3 coding sequence is TGTGCCAGCAGCGCACGACAGGGGATTTCACCCCTCCACTTT. V is TRBV11-2 and J is TRBJ1-6; 8 bases map to TRBD1. Per the germline V gene, CDR1 is SGHAT and CDR2 is FQNNGV. V dropped 5 bases and J dropped 9; count of bases not matched to a gene: 6. The CDR3 has 14 amino acids.

The CDR3 DNA reads as TGTGCTAGTGGTCCGGGACAGGGTAGCCACGAGCAGTACTTC. As protein: CASGPGQGSHEQYF. The genes are TRBV12-5 and TRBJ2-7; TRBD1 matches at 9 bases. The ends lost 5 bases at V and 5 bases at J; junction bases unmatched: 7. CDR1 LGHNT and CDR2 FRNRAP come from the germline V gene. This CDR3 region has 14 residues.

This clonotype came up many times. The chain is built from TRBV12-3 or TRBV12-4 and TRBJ1-1; tentative D call: TRBD1 (6 bases). The CDR3 contains 14 residues. V lost 7 bases, J lost 1 base, and 13 bases lay in between. The CDR3 region has the DNA TGTGCCAGCACCAAGACAGGCCGGAACACTGAAGCTTTCTTT. This codes for CASTKTGRNTEAFF.

This clonotype has just a few counts. The genes are TRBV20-1 and TRBJ1-4, with TRBD1 identical over 11 bases. The V segment lost 3 bases and the J segment 8 bases; nucleotides outside the gene matches: 5. The CDR3 extends over 14 amino acids. Germline CDR1 DFQATT, CDR2 SNEGSKA (reference sequence). For the CDR3, the DNA is TGCAGTGCTAGCCAGGGGACAGGGGGGGAAAAACTGTTTTTT. As protein: CSASQGTGGEKLFF.

The chain links TRBV7-9 to TRBJ1-5, with a possible D match to TRBD1 (6 bases). The CDR3 covers 14 residues. Germline V gives CDR1 SEHNR, CDR2 FQNEAQ (reference sequence). Trimming took off 1 base at V and 6 bases at J, with 10 bases between the two ends. CDR3: CASSLDGGGQPQHF. DNA for the CDR3: TGTGCCAGCAGCTTAGATGGAGGGGGTCAGCCCCAGCATTTT.

This clonotype was seen repeatedly, ten times or more. CDR3 amino acids: CASSLYPDTQYF. Here the CDR3 DNA reads TGCGCCAGCAGCTTGTACCCAGATACGCAGTATTTT. The J gene is TRBJ2-3, the V gene TRBV5-1; D unresolved. V lost 1 base, J lost 4 bases, and 4 bases lay in between. This CDR3 comprises 12 residues. The V gene's germline CDR1 is SGHRS and CDR2 YFSETQ. Full variable domain (rest looked up from reference TRBV5-1 and TRBJ2-3): KAGVTQTPRYLIKTRGQQVTLSCSPISGHRSVSWYQQTPGQGLQFLFEYFSETQRNKGNFPGRFSGRQFSNSRSEMNVSTLELGDSALYLCASSLYPDTQYFGPGTRLTVL.

This clonotype occurred many times. The chain employs TRBV6-6 and TRBJ2-3, with D hard to call. The germline gives CDR1 MNHNY, CDR2 SVGAGI (reference sequence). V gave up 10 bases and J gave up 0 bases, with 8 bases separating them. This CDR3 has 12 amino acids. CDR3 amino acids: CATLTSTDTQYF. Written as DNA, the CDR3 is TGTGCCACCCTGACTAGCACAGATACGCAGTATTTT.

This clonotype has just a few counts. The rearrangement uses TRBV5-1 and TRBJ2-7, with D possibly called TRBD1 or TRBD2 (6 bases each). The CDR3 length is 14 residues. CDR1 and CDR2 (germline): SGHRS, YFSETQ. Trimming left V 0 bases short and J 3 bases short, with 10 bases between. CDR3 in DNA: TGCGCCAGCAGCTTGGGGGGGGCGAGCTACGAGCAGTACTTC. Translating it yields CASSLGGASYEQYF.

This clonotype was seen a few times. The chain joins TRBV9 to TRBJ2-1; D is possibly TRBD2 (5 bases). The germline CDR1 and CDR2 sequences are SGDLS and YYNGEE. V lost 4 bases, J lost 10 bases, and 24 bases lay in between. This CDR3 has 16 amino acids. The CDR3 loop is CASSPVSGIVVGEQFF. CDR3 nucleotides: TGTGCCAGCAGCCCCGTATCGGGGATCGTGGTAGGAGAGCAGTTCTTC.